This T cell receptor beta chain was sequenced for a study of blood T cell repertoires in COVID-19. Study at large: The origin of the acute and convalescent COVID-19 samples was the United States, Italy and Spain. Sources were T cells, B-cell-depleted T cells, or PBMCs; the material itself was cDNA or gDNA.

Data came from immunoSEQ multiplex PCR; TCRdb stores just in-frame clones and leaves some out. The sample contains about 93,000 clones, 90% of which appear only once. In this sample, this clone turned up once. This clonotype originated in a human donor with active COVID-19. The donor label of this sample is uncertain. Sample: peripheral blood.

In DNA form, the CDR3 reads TGTGCCAGCAGCACCGAATCAGGAGGGGCGCTTGACGGGGCCAACGTCCTGACTTTC. This codes for CASSTESGGALDGANVLTF. This sequence joins TRBV5-5 and TRBJ2-6; D may be TRBD2 (6 bases). With 4 bases removed from V and 4 bases from J, the gap between germline ends came to 24 bases. CDR3 size: 19 residues. The germline CDR1 and CDR2 sequences are SGHKS and YYEKEE (reference sequence). The entire variable domain, with the rest obtained from reference TRBV5-5 and TRBJ2-6, is as follows: DAGVTQSPTHLIKTRGQQVTLRCSPISGHKSVSWYQQVLGQGPQFIFQYYEKEERGRGNFPDRFSARQFPNYSSELNVNALLLGDSALYLCASSTESGGALDGANVLTFGAGSRLTVL.